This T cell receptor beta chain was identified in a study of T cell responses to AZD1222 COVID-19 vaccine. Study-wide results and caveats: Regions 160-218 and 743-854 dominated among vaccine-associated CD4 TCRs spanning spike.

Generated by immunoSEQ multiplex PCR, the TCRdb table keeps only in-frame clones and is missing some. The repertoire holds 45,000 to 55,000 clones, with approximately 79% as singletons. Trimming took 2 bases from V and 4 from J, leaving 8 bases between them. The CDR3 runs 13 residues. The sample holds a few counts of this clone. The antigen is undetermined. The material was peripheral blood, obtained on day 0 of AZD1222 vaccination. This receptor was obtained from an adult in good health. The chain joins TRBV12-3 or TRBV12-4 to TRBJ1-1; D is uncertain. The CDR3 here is CASSLSGFTEAFF. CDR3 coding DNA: TGTGCCAGCAGTTTAAGCGGTTTCACTGAAGCTTTCTTT.